This TCR beta chain was identified in a study of cytomegalovirus exposure and HLA in healthy donors. Study-level findings and limits: An observed cluster of highly shared sequence variants was recorded as a likely sequencing artifact. For presence/absence analyses, sequencing depth was assumed to be roughly uniform across donors. The study labeled around 160 TCR beta chains cytomegalovirus-associated.

The PCR had 60 Vbeta and 13 Jbeta primers. The repertoire was sequenced with immunoSEQ multiplex PCR; TCRdb's copy has only in-frame clones and lacks some. Among fewer than 250,000 clones listed, around 79% were seen once. V shed 0 bases and J 6 bases; nucleotides not matched to a gene: 3. The germline gives CDR1 MDHEN, CDR2 SYDVKM. The CDR3 extends over 15 amino acids. Turning to this clone: What it recognizes is unknown.

Sequencing was carried out using PBMCs. The clonotype comes from a man between 18 and 35 years old in good health and CMV-seronegative. The V gene is TRBV28, the J gene TRBJ2-1, with 9 positions matching TRBD2. The CDR3 DNA is TGTGCCAGCAGTTTATGGGCGGGAGGGGGCAATGAGCAGTTCTTC. Its protein is CASSLWAGGGNEQFF. Full variable domain (rest looked up from reference TRBV28 and TRBJ2-1): DVKVTQSSRYLVKRTGEKVFLECVQDMDHENMFWYRQDPGLGLRLIYFSYDVKMKEKGDIPEGYSVSREKKERFSLILESASTNQTSMYLCASSLWAGGGNEQFFGPGTRLTVL.